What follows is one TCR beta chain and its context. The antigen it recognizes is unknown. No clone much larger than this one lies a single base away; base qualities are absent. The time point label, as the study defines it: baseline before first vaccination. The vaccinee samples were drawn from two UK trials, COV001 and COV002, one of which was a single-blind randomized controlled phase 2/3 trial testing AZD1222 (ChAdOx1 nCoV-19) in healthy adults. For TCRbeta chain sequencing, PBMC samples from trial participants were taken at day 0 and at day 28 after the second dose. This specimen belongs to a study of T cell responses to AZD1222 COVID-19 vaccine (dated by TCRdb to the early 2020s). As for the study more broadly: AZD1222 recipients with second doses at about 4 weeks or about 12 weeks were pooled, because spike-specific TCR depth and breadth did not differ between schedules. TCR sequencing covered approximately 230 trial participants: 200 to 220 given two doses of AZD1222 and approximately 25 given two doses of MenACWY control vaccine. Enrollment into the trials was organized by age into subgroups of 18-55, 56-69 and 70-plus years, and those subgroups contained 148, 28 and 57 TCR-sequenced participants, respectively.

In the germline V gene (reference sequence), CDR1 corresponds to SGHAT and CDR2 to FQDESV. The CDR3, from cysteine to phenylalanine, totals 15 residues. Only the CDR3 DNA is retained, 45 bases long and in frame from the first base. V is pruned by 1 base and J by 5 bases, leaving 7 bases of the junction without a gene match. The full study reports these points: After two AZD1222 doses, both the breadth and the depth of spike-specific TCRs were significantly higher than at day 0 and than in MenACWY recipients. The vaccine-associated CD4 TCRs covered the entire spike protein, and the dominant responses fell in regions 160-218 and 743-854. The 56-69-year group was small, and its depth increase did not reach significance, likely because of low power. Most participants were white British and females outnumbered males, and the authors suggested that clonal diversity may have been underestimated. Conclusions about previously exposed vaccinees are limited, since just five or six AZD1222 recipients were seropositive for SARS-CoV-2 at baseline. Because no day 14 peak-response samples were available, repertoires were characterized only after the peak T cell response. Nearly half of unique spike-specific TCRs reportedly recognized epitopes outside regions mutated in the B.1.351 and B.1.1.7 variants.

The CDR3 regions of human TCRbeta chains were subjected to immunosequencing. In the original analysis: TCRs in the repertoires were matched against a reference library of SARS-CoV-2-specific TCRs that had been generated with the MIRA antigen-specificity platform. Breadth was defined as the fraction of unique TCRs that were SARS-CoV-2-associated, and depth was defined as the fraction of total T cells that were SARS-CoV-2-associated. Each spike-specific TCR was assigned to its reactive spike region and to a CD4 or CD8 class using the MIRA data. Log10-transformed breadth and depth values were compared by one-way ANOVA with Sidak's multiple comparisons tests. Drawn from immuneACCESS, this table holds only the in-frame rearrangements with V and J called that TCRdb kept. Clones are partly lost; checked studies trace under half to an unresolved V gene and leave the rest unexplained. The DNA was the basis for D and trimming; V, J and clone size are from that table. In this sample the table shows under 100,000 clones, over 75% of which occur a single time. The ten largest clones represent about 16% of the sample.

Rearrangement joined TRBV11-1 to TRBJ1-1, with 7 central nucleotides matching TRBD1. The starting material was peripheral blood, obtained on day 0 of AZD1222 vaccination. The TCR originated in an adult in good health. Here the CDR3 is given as CASSLETGAKTEAFF. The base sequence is TGTGCCAGCAGCTTAGAAACAGGGGCGAAGACTGAAGCTTTCTTT.